This TCR beta chain stems from a study of T cell responses to AZD1222 COVID-19 vaccine. Whole-study findings and limits: Seropositive AZD1222 recipients at baseline numbered only 5 or 6. The sample set comprised mostly white British donors with more females, and clonal diversity was possibly underestimated. A rise in Spike-specific TCR breadth and depth followed two AZD1222 doses.

Looked up from germline, CDR1 is LNHDA and CDR2 is SQIVND (reference sequence). The CDR3 length is 19 residues. After removal of 1 base from V and 0 bases from J, the junction contained 9 bases not matched to a gene. A few counts support this clone. What it recognizes is unknown. Profiled with immunoSEQ multiplex PCR; TCRdb holds only in-frame clones, not every one. The sample records about 78,000 clones, around four fifths being singletons. The gene calls are TRBV19 and TRBJ1-4; TRBD1 agrees at 9 bases. Specimen: peripheral blood, collected on day 0 of AZD1222 vaccination. This TCR derives from an adult in good health. CDR3 in DNA: TGTGCCAGTAGTATAGGAGGACAGGGGTCTAGGACAACTAATGAAAAACTGTTTTTT. Translated, it gives CASSIGGQGSRTTNEKLFF.